This T cell receptor (beta chain) was recovered during a study of OX40 agonist ivuxolimab in advanced cancers. With respect to the entire study: Ivuxolimab, which targeted the costimulatory receptor OX40 (CD134), was an agonistic, fully human IgG2 monoclonal antibody. Intravenous ivuxolimab was administered to patients every 2 weeks at six dose levels: 0.01, 0.1, 0.3, 1.5, 3 and 10 mg/kg. Among the roughly 52 dose-escalation patients, 19 had hepatocellular carcinoma, approximately 15 melanoma, 9 renal cell carcinoma and 9 head and neck cancer. A male proportion of 82.7% and a mean age of approximately 61 years, ranging from 23 to 79, were recorded for the dose-escalation cohort. Prior anti-PD-1, anti-PD-L1 or anti-CTLA-4 therapy was permitted, and checkpoint inhibitors had been received by roughly two fifths of dose-escalation patients. Partial responses occurred in three dose-escalation patients, of whom one had hepatocellular carcinoma and two had cutaneous melanoma. Peripheral TCRbeta sequencing was intended to test whether TCR sequence diversity was altered and clonal T-cell expansion was caused by ivuxolimab. The paper describes the monotherapy dose-escalation part (N of about 55 patients) of the phase I trial of ivuxolimab.

In regard to this clone: Which antigen it targets is not known. No per-base quality is available; no much larger clone lies one base away.

Genomic DNA was isolated from the sorted cells so that the TCRbeta CDR3 region could be sequenced. The immunoSEQ Assay was used to sequence the TCRbeta CDR3 regions. The immuneACCESS repertoire file appears here via TCRdb, limited to in-frame rearrangements. These files lack a portion of the clones; in checked studies, under half of the deficit traces to unresolved V genes, and the cause of the others is not known. This sample lists around 50,000 clones; 85% to 95% were detected once. In total, the top ten clones hold roughly 12% of the sample. What the work shows at the level of the full study, not this receptor alone: On average, CD8+ T cells showed more expanded clones than CD4+ T cells after ivuxolimab. Low levels of normalized T-cell clonal expansion were also shown by some nonresponding patients. At doses from 0.1 to 3.0 mg/kg, clonal expansion was seen in both CD4+ and CD8+ blood T cells between baseline and week 6. In the 0.1-3.0 mg/kg groups, partial responders had among the lowest normalized peripheral clonal expansion, particularly in CD8+ T cells. The antigen specificity of the clonally expanded peripheral T cells was not determined.

The trial excluded patients who had a history of autoimmune disease or were on systemic immunosuppression. Peripheral blood for TCR sequencing was collected from all dose cohorts at baseline, on cycle 4 day 1, and on cycle 7 day 1. The samples were taken from a phase I, first-in-human, multicenter, open-label dose-escalation trial of ivuxolimab. Adults with locally advanced or metastatic melanoma, renal cell carcinoma, hepatocellular carcinoma or head and neck squamous cell carcinoma were enrolled in the trial. Before TCR sequencing, CD4+ and CD8+ T cells were separately sorted from peripheral blood. V trim: 8 bases; J trim: 2 bases; unmatched bases: 3. CDR3 length: 13 amino acids, cysteine to phenylalanine. Only the CDR3 DNA stays, 39 bases, in frame from base 1. Looking up the germline V gene (reference sequence) yields CDR1 MNHEY and CDR2 SMNVEV.

The sample in question was CD4+ or CD8+ T cells sorted from blood, obtained in a trial of the OX40 agonist ivuxolimab. The clonotype comes from an adult with an advanced solid tumor such as melanoma, head and neck, liver or kidney cancer. The chain employs TRBV27 and TRBJ2-1; 7 central nucleotides agree with TRBD2. The CDR3: CASRLAAYNEQFF. The DNA sequence is TGTGCCAGCCGGCTAGCGGCCTACAATGAGCAGTTCTTC.